These 22 T cell receptor beta chains were all obtained from the same sample, sequenced in a study of T cells in Graves' hyperthyroidism and ophthalmopathy. Amplified TCR beta CDR3 regions came from RNA transcripts. First-round RT-PCR with HTBI primers amplified the TCR CDR3 region. In TCRdb, the multiplex PCR reads were re-called with MiXCR into one record per CDR3 protein. In the table there are 250,000 to 400,000 distinct CDR3 sequences, 12% to 15% of which are singletons. Sequencing was performed on blood. These receptors were taken from a woman aged 40 to 50 with Graves' ophthalmopathy.

This clonotype was observed a handful of times. The chain links TRBV19 to TRBJ2-1; 7 bases align to TRBD1. J was trimmed by 6 bases and V by 1 base; bases with no gene match: 3. The CDR3 consists of 14 residues. Germline CDR1 and CDR2: LNHDA and SQIVND (reference sequence). CDR3 residues: CASSIGQGTNEQFF. CDR3 in DNA: TGTGCCAGTAGTATAGGACAGGGCACCAATGAGCAGTTCTTC.

The sample holds many counts of this clonotype. The chain recombines TRBV6-6 with TRBJ2-2, with D possibly being TRBD1 or TRBD2 (5 bases each). Germline V gene sequence: CDR1 MNHNY, CDR2 SVGAGI (reference sequence). The CDR3 covers 13 residues. V lost 2 bases and J lost 6, with 7 bases in between. The CDR3 nucleotides are TGTGCCAGCAGTTACAGGGACGCCGGGGAGCTGTTTTTT. It encodes CASSYRDAGELFF.

This sequence joins TRBV7-9 and TRBJ1-1; no clear D gene. V gave up 1 base and J gave up 8 bases, with 11 bases separating them. This CDR3 contains 13 residues. Germline V gives CDR1 SEHNR, CDR2 FQNEAQ (reference sequence). The CDR3 DNA is TGTGCCAGCAGCTTAGATACGGGCTCCGAAGCTTTCTTT. This sequence encodes CASSLDTGSEAFF.

This clonotype was seen many times. The rearrangement uses TRBV6-1 and TRBJ1-2; D is uncertain. From germline, CDR1 is MNHNS and CDR2 SASEGT. There are 13 residues in the CDR3. Trimming took 6 bases from V and 7 from J, leaving 15 bases between them. In nucleotides, the CDR3 is TGTGCCAGCAGCCCGGGCGCAGGTGGTGGCTACACCTTC. It is translated as CASSPGAGGGYTF.

This clonotype was detected many times. V gene TRBV7-2 combines with J gene TRBJ2-1; weak D call: TRBD1 (5 bases). Between the trimmed V and J ends, which lost 5 bases and 8 bases, there was a span of 16 bases. In germline, CDR1 is SGHTA, CDR2 FQGNSA. The CDR3 spans 14 residues. CDR3: CASSPGYVGDEQFF. CDR3 sequence (DNA): TGTGCCAGCAGCCCAGGGTATGTGGGCGATGAGCAGTTCTTC.

This clonotype appeared many times. J is TRBJ2-1 and V is TRBV10-3; unclear D gene. Germline assignment: CDR1 ENHRY and CDR2 SYGVKD. The V gene lost 6 bases and the J gene lost 0 bases, with 6 bases spanning the gap. CDR3 size: 13 residues. This CDR3 is CAIRRASYNEQFF. CDR3 in DNA: TGTGCCATCAGAAGGGCCTCCTACAATGAGCAGTTCTTC.

This chain connects TRBV18 to TRBJ2-3, with TRBD1 matching over 8 bases. CDR1 is KGHSH and CDR2 is LQKENI in the germline V gene. The CDR3 is 14 residues long. J was trimmed by 6 bases and V by 4 bases; bases with no gene match: 6. CDR3 residues: CASSLRQGPDTQYF. The CDR3 DNA sequence: TGTGCCAGCTCACTCAGACAGGGGCCGGATACGCAGTATTTT.

This clonotype was seen many times. The chain joins TRBV28 to TRBJ2-7, with 8 bases that match TRBD1. V lost 5 bases to trimming and J lost 6 bases; unmatched junction nucleotides: 9. The CDR3 contains 14 residues. The V gene's germline CDR1 is MDHEN and CDR2 SYDVKM. The CDR3 nucleotides read TGTGCCAGCAGTCCCCGGACAGGGACTGCCGAGCAGTACTTC. The encoded protein is CASSPRTGTAEQYF.

The chain couples TRBV11-2 to TRBJ1-5; TRBD1 is a possible D gene (5 bases). The CDR3 consists of 17 residues. CDR1 and CDR2 from the germline V gene are SGHAT and FQNNGV. Trimming shortened V by 5 bases and J by 5 bases, and 22 bases separated the two germline ends. This chain's CDR3 is CASSPRPRGRRDQPQHF. CDR3 DNA sequence: TGTGCCAGCAGCCCCCGGCCTAGGGGTAGAAGAGATCAGCCCCAGCATTTT.

This clonotype was recorded many times. This chain links TRBV3-1 with TRBJ1-2; possibly TRBD1 for D (5 bases). Germline CDR1 LGHDT, CDR2 YNNKEL (reference sequence). The CDR3 consists of 16 residues. The V and J ends lost 3 bases and 2 bases respectively, with 16 bases between them. The CDR3 is CASSHARTKSNYGYTF. The CDR3 coding sequence is TGTGCCAGCAGCCATGCCCGGACAAAATCGAACTATGGCTACACCTTC.

The rearrangement joins TRBV12-3 or TRBV12-4 to TRBJ2-7, with a tentative D call TRBD2 (5 bases). The CDR3 has 14 residues. Trimming took 5 bases from V and 3 from J, leaving 14 bases between them. The CDR3: CASSPDSSLYEQYF. The CDR3, as DNA: TGTGCCAGCAGTCCGGACTCCTCCCTCTACGAGCAGTACTTC.

J is TRBJ2-2 and V is TRBV24-1; 8 bases are a match to TRBD1. Trimming removed 1 base from V and 3 bases from J; junction bases left unmatched: 12. The CDR3 totals 19 residues. Germline lookup yields CDR1 KGHDR and CDR2 SFDVKD. The CDR3 sequence is CATSDFRRGRDGDTGELFF. In DNA, the CDR3 is TGTGCCACCAGTGATTTTCGCAGGGGGCGTGATGGCGACACCGGGGAGCTGTTTTTT.

This clonotype was counted at least ten times. The chain is built from TRBV28 and TRBJ2-1; the match to TRBD1 covers 9 bases. The germline gives CDR1 MDHEN, CDR2 SYDVKM. This CDR3 comprises 16 residues. Trimming cost V 5 bases and J 5 bases; bases outside gene matches: 10. CDR3 nucleotide sequence: TGTGCCAGCAGTCCGGATGGGACAGGGTCCAACAATGAGCAGTTCTTC. Translation: CASSPDGTGSNNEQFF.

This clonotype was seen repeatedly, ten times or more. V usage is TRBV6-1 and J usage is TRBJ2-7; 11 nucleotides align to TRBD2. This CDR3 is built from 15 residues. The germline V gene has CDR1 MNHNS and CDR2 SASEGT. With V trimmed by 5 bases and J by 5 bases, 8 bases remained unmatched. CDR3 nucleotide sequence: TGTGCCAGCAGTTTTTCGACTAGCGGGATGGACGAGCAGTACTTC. Translation gives CASSFSTSGMDEQYF.

The chain has TRBV7-9 and TRBJ1-1; D gene ambiguous. Trimming removed 5 bases at V and 10 bases at J, with 17 bases between. Germline V gene data show CDR1 as SEHNR and CDR2 as FQNEAQ (reference sequence). This CDR3 comprises 13 residues. The CDR3, as DNA: TGTGCCAGCAGCCGATCTGAGGGAATCGGAGCTTTCTTT. Translating gives CASSRSEGIGAFF.

This clonotype was counted at least ten times. The V and J genes are TRBV6-1 and TRBJ1-2, with 7 bases that match TRBD1. V shed 4 bases, J shed 6 bases, and the junction held 14 bases outside the gene matches. The CDR3 has 16 amino acids. Germline CDR1 MNHNS, CDR2 SASEGT. The DNA for the CDR3 is TGTGCCAGCAGTGTGTGGGGTGAGGAGGGGGCACATGGCTACACCTTC. Its translation: CASSVWGEEGAHGYTF.

This clonotype has a count of ten or more. The chain has TRBV7-2 and TRBJ2-3; possibly TRBD2 for D (6 bases). Germline assignment: CDR1 SGHTA and CDR2 FQGNSA. This CDR3 is built from 11 residues. Trimming cost V 7 bases and J 5 bases, with 7 bases left between them. The DNA for the CDR3 is TGTGCCAGCACGACTAGAGATACGCAGTATTTT. Its protein is CASTTRDTQYF. The full variable domain, in which reference TRBV7-2 and TRBJ2-3 provide the parts outside the CDR3, is GAGVSQSPSNKVTEKGKDVELRCDPISGHTALYWYRQSLGQGLEFLIYFQGNSAPDKSGLPSDRFSAERTGGSVSTLTIQRTQQEDSAVYLCASTTRDTQYFGPGTRLTVL.

V usage is TRBV27 and J usage is TRBJ2-1, with 12 bases lining up with TRBD2. J gave up 3 bases and V 4 bases, and 10 bases lay outside the gene matches. The germline gives CDR1 MNHEY, CDR2 SMNVEV (reference sequence). The CDR3 runs to 18 residues. The DNA of the CDR3 is TGTGCCAGCAGTTCCACTCGACTAGCGGGAGATCGCTACAATGAGCAGTTCTTC. This translates into CASSSTRLAGDRYNEQFF.

This clonotype was recorded at least ten times. The rearrangement links TRBV29-1 to TRBJ2-1; no firm D call. The V gene's germline CDR1 is SQVTM and CDR2 ANQGSEA. The CDR3 spans 15 residues. The V end was cut by 4 bases, the J end by 5 bases, with 18 bases between. The CDR3 sequence: CSVGVASFLHNEQFF. The CDR3 DNA follows: TGCAGCGTTGGGGTAGCTAGTTTCCTACACAATGAGCAGTTCTTC.

This chain connects TRBV18 to TRBJ2-2; the match to TRBD1 covers 10 bases. With 3 bases clipped from V and 3 bases from J, the junction kept 1 base outside the gene matches. Germline lookup yields CDR1 KGHSH and CDR2 LQKENI. The CDR3 is 15 amino acids. The CDR3: CASSPTGGDTGELFF. CDR3 bases: TGTGCCAGCTCACCGACAGGGGGCGACACCGGGGAGCTGTTTTTT.

The sample holds many counts of this clonotype. V is TRBV12-3 or TRBV12-4 and J is TRBJ2-3; TRBD2 aligns across 12 bases. This CDR3 contains 15 residues. The V segment lost 6 bases and the J segment 6 bases; nucleotides outside the gene matches: 7. The CDR3 DNA sequence: TGTGCCAGCAGCCCACTAGCGGGAGGACGTGATACGCAGTATTTT. Translated, it gives CASSPLAGGRDTQYF.

This clonotype was picked up a small number of times. The CDR3 nucleotides are TGTGCCAGCACGAGCCCCGGGGAGCCCCAGCATTTT. This translates into CASTSPGEPQHF. This sequence joins TRBV27 and TRBJ1-5; D remains ambiguous. The CDR3 consists of 12 residues. Germline V gene sequence: CDR1 MNHEY, CDR2 SMNVEV (reference sequence). Trimming stripped 7 bases from V and 8 bases from J, with 12 bases between.